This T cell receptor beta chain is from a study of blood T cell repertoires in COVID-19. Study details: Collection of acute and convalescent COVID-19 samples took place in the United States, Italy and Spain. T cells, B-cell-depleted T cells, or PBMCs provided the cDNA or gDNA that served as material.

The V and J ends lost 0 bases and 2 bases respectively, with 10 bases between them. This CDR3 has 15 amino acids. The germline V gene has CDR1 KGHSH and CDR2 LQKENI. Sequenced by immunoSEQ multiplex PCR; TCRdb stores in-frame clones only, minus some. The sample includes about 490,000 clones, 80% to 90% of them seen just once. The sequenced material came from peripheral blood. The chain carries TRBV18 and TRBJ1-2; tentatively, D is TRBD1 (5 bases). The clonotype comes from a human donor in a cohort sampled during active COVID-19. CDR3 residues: CASSPPGGGNYGYTF. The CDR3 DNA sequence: TGTGCCAGCTCACCACCTGGCGGGGGAAACTATGGCTACACCTTC.